A selection of T cell receptor beta chains follows, all from one sample in a study of T cell repertoires in cytomegalovirus infection. MiXCR, applied by TCRdb to the reads, yields one record per CDR3 protein. Of some 700,000 distinct CDR3 sequences listed, approximately 40% are singletons. Input material: PBMCs. The receptors come from a human donor in good health (CMV status not recorded). Some clones in this sample may be carry-over from other donors' samples. Each CDR3 is given with its conserved first and last residue. Each record gives: D gene, V gene, J gene, clone size, CDR3 DNA, CDR3 protein. D genes are given only for firm matches. Size is stated for part of the rows, as once, few or many counts, or as a class when the clone is expanded.

>.|TRBV24-1|TRBJ1-4|few
TGTGCCACCATAATTAGACACCGGACAACTAATGAAAAACTGTTTTTT
CATIIRHRTTNEKLFF
>TRBD2|TRBV4-1|TRBJ2-1|.
TGCGCCAGCAGCCAAGAAAGCCTAGCGGACTACAATGAGCAGTTCTTC
CASSQESLADYNEQFF
>.|TRBV27|TRBJ1-5|few
TGTGCCAGCAGTTTATCGTTGGGTGGACAGCCCCAGCATTTT
CASSLSLGGQPQHF
>TRBD1|TRBV7-6|TRBJ1-1|many
TGTGCCAGCAGCTTGGACAGGGTGGATGAAGCTTTCTTT
CASSLDRVDEAFF
>TRBD2|TRBV3-1|TRBJ2-1|.
TGTGCCAGCAGCCAAATGGGGACTAGCGGGAGTGAGCAGTTCTTC
CASSQMGTSGSEQFF
>.|TRBV4-3|TRBJ1-6|.
TGCGCCAGCATCCAAGGTACAGTGGGGAATTCACCCCTCCACTTT
CASIQGTVGNSPLHF
>.|TRBV18|TRBJ2-5|few
TGTGCCAGCTCACCGAGACTGACCCTTCAAGAGACCCAGTACTTC
CASSPRLTLQETQYF
>TRBD1|TRBV29-1|TRBJ1-2|.
TGCAGCGGGATGGACAGGGGGCGGTTAGATGGCTACACCTTC
CSGMDRGRLDGYTF
>.|TRBV10-3|TRBJ1-6|.
TGTGCCATCAGTGACCTCTTAACGGGGGAAGTCCTCCACTTT
CAISDLLTGEVLHF
>.|TRBV28|TRBJ1-2|few
TGTGCCAGCAGTCCTATCATCAGAGACAGCAAAAGCTACACCTTC
CASSPIIRDSKSYTF
>TRBD1|TRBV7-8|TRBJ2-5|.
TGTGCCAGCAGCATTCAGACAGGGGGCGTAAAGACCCAGTACTTC
CASSIQTGGVKTQYF
>.|TRBV20-1|TRBJ2-7|.
TGCAGTGCTACAGGGGATAAGCCCTACGAGCAGTACTTC
CSATGDKPYEQYF
>.|TRBV13|TRBJ1-6|once
TGTGCCAGCAGCTCAGCGGAGGGGGGGCAAAATAATTCACCCCTCCACTTT
CASSSAEGGQNNSPLHF
>.|TRBV7-3|TRBJ2-5|.
TGTGCCAGCAGCACGAAGACAGGACTAAAACAAGAGACCCAGTACTTC
CASSTKTGLKQETQYF
>TRBD1|TRBV29-1|TRBJ1-2|.
TGCAGCGTACGCCCGGGGACAGCCCCCTATGGCTACACCTTC
CSVRPGTAPYGYTF
>.|TRBV28|TRBJ1-5|.
TGTGCCAGCAGATATGGGACGGGGGGTGATCAGCCCCAGCATTTT
CASRYGTGGDQPQHF
>TRBD1|TRBV2|TRBJ1-1|.
TGTGCCAGCAGGAAACAGGGGGCCGGGCATAGTGAAGCTTTCTTT
CASRKQGAGHSEAFF
>.|TRBV9|TRBJ1-4|once
TGTGCCAGCAGCGTGACGTGGCAGGGCGGCGAAAAACTGTTTTTT
CASSVTWQGGEKLFF
>.|TRBV27|TRBJ2-3|.
TGTGCCAGCAGTTCCAAGGACCCCGATACGCAGTATTTT
CASSSKDPDTQYF
>.|TRBV12-3/TRBV12-4|TRBJ1-1|.
TGTGCCAGCACCTTGGGGCTTTTCCAGTCTAACACTGAAGCTTTCTTT
CASTLGLFQSNTEAFF
>TRBD2|TRBV7-2|TRBJ2-3|few
TGTGCCAGCAGCTTAGCGGTAGCGGGAGGCCTAACAGATACGCAGTATTTT
CASSLAVAGGLTDTQYF
>.|TRBV28|TRBJ2-2|.
TGTGCCAGCAGTTTAGTGGGGTTCGGCGGGGAGCTGTTTTTT
CASSLVGFGGELFF
>.|TRBV5-1|TRBJ2-7|.
TGCGCCAGCAGCACGACGAGGGGTGCCGAGCAGTACTTC
CASSTTRGAEQYF
>.|TRBV28|TRBJ1-1|.
TGTGCCAGCCCACCTAGCCCCTCTTTCATGAACACTGAAGCTTTCTTT
CASPPSPSFMNTEAFF
>.|TRBV3-1|TRBJ2-7|few
TGTGCCAGCAGCCAAGAGACGAGATACGAGCAGTACTTC
CASSQETRYEQYF
>.|TRBV18|TRBJ2-7|.
TGTGCCAGCTCAGTCTCCCATCCGGTCTACGAGCAGTACTTC
CASSVSHPVYEQYF
>TRBD1|TRBV28|TRBJ1-5|few
TGTGCCAGCAACAAACAGGGGGGGGGCCAGCCCCAGCATTTT
CASNKQGGGQPQHF
>.|TRBV15|TRBJ2-5|few
TGTGCCACCAGCAGAGATCCAGCGGGAGAGACCCAGTACTTC
CATSRDPAGETQYF
>.|TRBV5-6|TRBJ2-1|few
TGTGCCAGCAGCTTCTGGGGACCCTACAATGAGCAGTTCTTC
CASSFWGPYNEQFF
>.|TRBV7-9|TRBJ1-1|.
TGTGCCAGCAGCCATGATCTTGGCCTTGAAGCTTTCTTT
CASSHDLGLEAFF
>TRBD2|TRBV11-2|TRBJ2-7|few
TGTGCCAGCAGCCGTACTAGCGGGGGACCTCTTCAGTACTTC
CASSRTSGGPLQYF
>.|TRBV7-9|TRBJ2-5|.
TGTGCCAGCAGCTTAGCGCTGCGGGGACCCCGAGAGACCCAGTACTTC
CASSLALRGPRETQYF
>.|TRBV4-2|TRBJ2-7|.
TGTGCCAGCAGACAACAGCTCGACTACGAGCAGTACTTC
CASRQQLDYEQYF
>.|TRBV18|TRBJ2-5|.
TGTGCCAGCTCTCTTGGACTTATCCAAGAGACCCAGTACTTC
CASSLGLIQETQYF
>.|TRBV7-8|TRBJ2-5|.
TGTGCCAGCAGCTTAGCGCATCGTTGGGGTGAGCAAGAGACCCAGTACTTC
CASSLAHRWGEQETQYF
>.|TRBV5-4|TRBJ1-2|few
TGTGCCAGCAGCTTGCGCGGGGGCACTAACTATGGCTACACCTTC
CASSLRGGTNYGYTF
>.|TRBV7-9|TRBJ2-5|.
TGTGCCAGCAGCCCGGCAGGAGGGTACCAAGAGACCCAGTACTTC
CASSPAGGYQETQYF
>TRBD2|TRBV20-1|TRBJ2-1|few
TGCAGTGCTAGAGAGGCTCCTCTAAGAGGGCGGGGGGAAGTTAATGAGCAGTTCTTC
CSAREAPLRGRGEVNEQFF
>.|TRBV12-3/TRBV12-4|TRBJ1-3|.
TGTGCCAGCACCAGACGGGAGACTGGAAACACCATATATTTT
CASTRRETGNTIYF
>.|TRBV10-3|TRBJ2-3|few
TGTGCCATCAGTGGGAGGGGCCCCTCAGGAGCAGATACGCAGTATTTT
CAISGRGPSGADTQYF
>.|TRBV5-6|TRBJ1-1|few
TGTGCCAGCAGTTATACTCCTGGGGGGGGCACTGAAGCTTTCTTT
CASSYTPGGGTEAFF
>.|TRBV7-8|TRBJ1-2|.
TGTGCCAGCAGCTCCGAGGGGAGATATGGCTACACCTTC
CASSSEGRYGYTF
>TRBD2|TRBV7-2|TRBJ2-1|.
TGCGCCAGCAGTATTAGCGGGGGGGCCCACAAGGAGCAGTTCTTC
CASSISGGAHKEQFF
>TRBD2|TRBV6-6|TRBJ2-3|few
TGTGCCAGCAGTAACATACTAGCGGGAGTCACAGATACGCAGTATTTT
CASSNILAGVTDTQYF
>TRBD1|TRBV6-1|TRBJ1-1|.
TGTGCCAGCAGCGCAGGGGGATCGAACACTGAAGCTTTCTTT
CASSAGGSNTEAFF
>TRBD1|TRBV20-1|TRBJ1-1|few
TGCAGTGCTAGAGATATACAGGGGGTTATGAACACTGAAGCTTTCTTT
CSARDIQGVMNTEAFF
>.|TRBV6-6|TRBJ1-1|.
TGTGCCAGCTGCGAGACTGAAGCTTTCTTT
CASCETEAFF
>.|TRBV6-5|TRBJ2-4|few
TGTGCCAGCAGTTATAGGGCGAGTCCCCTGGGGGAGGCCAAAAACATTCAGTACTTC
CASSYRASPLGEAKNIQYF
>.|TRBV10-3|TRBJ1-5|.
TGTGCCATCAGTGGCGTCAAGGGGGTCGGCCCCCAGCATTTT
CAISGVKGVGPQHF
>TRBD1|TRBV5-1|TRBJ2-3|.
TGCGCCAGCAGCTCCAGTACAGGGGGCCGCACAGATACGCAGTATTTT
CASSSSTGGRTDTQYF
>.|TRBV18|TRBJ2-2|few
TGTGCCAGCTCACCACAGGGGAATACGAACACCGGGGAGCTGTTTTTT
CASSPQGNTNTGELFF